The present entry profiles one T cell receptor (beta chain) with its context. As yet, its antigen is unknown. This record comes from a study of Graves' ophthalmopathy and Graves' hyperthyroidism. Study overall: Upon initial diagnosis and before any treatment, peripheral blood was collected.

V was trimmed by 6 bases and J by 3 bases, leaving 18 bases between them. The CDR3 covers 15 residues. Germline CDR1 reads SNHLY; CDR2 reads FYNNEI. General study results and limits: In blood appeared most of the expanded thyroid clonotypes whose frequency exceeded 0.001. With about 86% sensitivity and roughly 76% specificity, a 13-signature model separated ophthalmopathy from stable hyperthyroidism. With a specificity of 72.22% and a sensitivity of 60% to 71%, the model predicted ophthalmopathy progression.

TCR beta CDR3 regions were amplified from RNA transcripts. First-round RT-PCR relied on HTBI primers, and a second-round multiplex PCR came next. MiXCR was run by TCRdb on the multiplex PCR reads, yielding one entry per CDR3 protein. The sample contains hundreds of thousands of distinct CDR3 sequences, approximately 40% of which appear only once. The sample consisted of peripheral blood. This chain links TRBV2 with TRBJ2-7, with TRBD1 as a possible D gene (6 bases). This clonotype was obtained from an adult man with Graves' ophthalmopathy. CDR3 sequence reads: CASSVEVGQLYEQYF. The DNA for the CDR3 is TGTGCCAGCAGCGTTGAAGTCGGACAGCTCTACGAGCAGTACTTC. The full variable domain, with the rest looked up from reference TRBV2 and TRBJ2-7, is EPEVTQTPSHQVTQMGQEVILRCVPISNHLYFYWYRQILGQKVEFLVSFYNNEISEKSEIFDDQFSVERPDGSNFTLKIRSTKLEDSAMYFCASSVEVGQLYEQYFGPGTRLTVT.